The 10 T cell receptor beta chains listed next were all sequenced from one sample in a study of regulatory T cells in long-lasting Graves disease. Through Arm-PCR of CDR3 regions and iRepertoire HTBI primers, TCR beta libraries were built. TCRdb reprocessed the multiplex PCR reads with MiXCR, giving one entry per CDR3 protein. The profile covers a few hundred thousand distinct CDR3 sequences, with roughly 10% appearing a single time and about 20% taken by the ten largest. Specified time point: newly diagnosed GD, antithyroid drugs for less than 3 months. The TCR library was prepared using RNA isolated from PBMCs. The data were also submitted as part of a second study, on T cells in Graves' hyperthyroidism and ophthalmopathy.

Material: peripheral blood mononuclear cells (PBMCs), obtained at new diagnosis, from a patient treated with antithyroid drugs. All receptors come from a woman between 18 and 29 years old with Graves disease.

V gene TRBV2 combines with J gene TRBJ2-7; TRBD1 matches at 8 bases. This CDR3 region has 15 residues. Germline loops: CDR1 SNHLY, CDR2 FYNNEI. Trimming cost V 7 bases and J 6 bases; bases outside gene matches: 14. The CDR3 region is CASKVFDRGLSEQYF. The CDR3 bases are TGTGCCAGCAAAGTATTCGACAGGGGTCTAAGCGAGCAGTACTTC. Full variable domain (outside the CDR3, taken from reference TRBV2 and TRBJ2-7): EPEVTQTPSHQVTQMGQEVILRCVPISNHLYFYWYRQILGQKVEFLVSFYNNEISEKSEIFDDQFSVERPDGSNFTLKIRSTKLEDSAMYFCASKVFDRGLSEQYFGPGTRLTVT.

This clonotype was observed many times. V is TRBV28 and J is TRBJ2-1; 11 positions match TRBD2. The V gene end was trimmed by 3 bases and the J gene end by 3 bases; junction bases not matched to a gene: 7. The CDR3 extends over 17 amino acids. From germline, CDR1 is MDHEN and CDR2 SYDVKM. The CDR3 nucleotides are TGTGCCAGCAGTTTCCAACTAGCGGGAGTTCTCTACAATGAGCAGTTCTTC. Protein sequence: CASSFQLAGVLYNEQFF.

This clonotype was seen a few times. The genes are TRBV7-2 and TRBJ1-2, with D possibly TRBD1 on 5 matching bases. The germline V and J ends were trimmed by 5 bases and 4 bases, with 14 bases remaining between them. Per the germline V gene, CDR1 is SGHTA and CDR2 is FQGNSA. CDR3 length: 14 amino acids. CDR3 residues: CASSPSGTAYGYTF. CDR3 sequence (DNA): TGTGCCAGCAGCCCCTCAGGGACGGCCTATGGCTACACCTTC. Using reference TRBV7-2 and TRBJ1-2 for the parts outside the CDR3, the full variable domain is GAGVSQSPSNKVTEKGKDVELRCDPISGHTALYWYRQSLGQGLEFLIYFQGNSAPDKSGLPSDRFSAERTGGSVSTLTIQRTQQEDSAVYLCASSPSGTAYGYTFGSGTRLTVV.

The gene calls are TRBV12-5 and TRBJ1-1; D perhaps matches TRBD1 (6 bases). This CDR3 has 12 amino acids. V gave up 9 bases and J gave up 3 bases, with 11 bases separating them. The germline CDR1 and CDR2 sequences are LGHNT and FRNRAP. The CDR3 spells CARGGLDTEAFF. In DNA, the CDR3 is TGTGCTAGAGGGGGGTTGGACACTGAAGCTTTCTTT. Combining the CDR3 with reference TRBV12-5 and TRBJ1-1 gives the whole variable domain DARVTQTPRHKVTEMGQEVTMRCQPILGHNTVFWYRQTMMQGLELLAYFRNRAPLDDSGMPKDRFSAEMPDATLATLKIQPSEPRDSAVYFCARGGLDTEAFFGQGTRLTVV.

The V call is TRBV24-1, the J call TRBJ2-5; TRBD1 aligns across 7 bases. The CDR3 runs to 15 residues. CDR1 is KGHDR, CDR2 SFDVKD, per germline. V lost 3 bases to trimming and J lost 7 bases; unmatched junction nucleotides: 10. The CDR3 nucleotides read TGTGCCACCAGTGATACTTACGACAGGGCGGCGACCCAGTACTTC. Encoded protein: CATSDTYDRAATQYF.

This clonotype came up many times. The V and J genes are TRBV7-2 and TRBJ2-7; TRBD2 aligns across 7 bases. The V and J ends lost 5 bases and 2 bases, in that order; junction bases with no gene match: 9. This CDR3 is 15 amino acids long. Germline assignment: CDR1 SGHTA and CDR2 FQGNSA. The CDR3 DNA follows: TGTGCCAGCAGCCTCTCTAGCGGCCCGACCTACGAGCAGTACTTC. Its translation: CASSLSSGPTYEQYF.

This clonotype was recorded many times. J is TRBJ2-2 and V is TRBV7-9; D gene unclear. The CDR3 extends over 11 amino acids. Trimming pared 5 bases from V and 4 bases from J, leaving 2 bases between. Germline V gives CDR1 SEHNR, CDR2 FQNEAQ (reference sequence). Here the CDR3 reads CASSTTGELFF. The CDR3 region has the DNA TGTGCCAGCAGCACCACCGGGGAGCTGTTTTTT.

This clonotype occurred many times. V is TRBV7-2 and J is TRBJ2-1, with D hard to call. CDR1 is SGHTA, CDR2 FQGNSA, per germline. CDR3 length: 12 residues. V was trimmed by 3 bases and J by 9 bases, leaving 9 bases between them. The CDR3 nucleotides are TGTGCCAGCAGCTTTCGAGCTCCTGAGCAGTTCTTC. Translated: CASSFRAPEQFF.

This clonotype has ten or more counts. The CDR3 region is CASSPPDRSDSPLHF. The CDR3 DNA sequence: TGTGCCAGCAGCCCCCCGGACAGGTCAGATTCACCCCTCCACTTT. This sequence joins TRBV16 and TRBJ1-6; TRBD1 aligns across 7 bases. CDR3 length equals 15 residues. V lost 4 bases and J lost 8; bases outside the gene matches: 8. Germline-derived CDR1 and CDR2 are KGHSY and FQNENV.

The CDR3 here is CASSPILRDEQFF. CDR3 sequence (DNA): TGTGCCAGCAGCCCCATATTAAGGGATGAGCAGTTCTTC. V is TRBV7-6 and J is TRBJ2-1, with D unclear. There are 13 residues in the CDR3. Germline V gives CDR1 SGHVS, CDR2 FNYEAQ. Trimming took 5 bases from V and 8 from J, leaving 13 bases between them.